This TCR beta chain was recovered during a study of T cell responses to AZD1222 COVID-19 vaccine. In the case of this clone: Its antigen is unknown.

The data were produced by immunoSEQ multiplex PCR, yet TCRdb's version contains in-frame clones alone and is incomplete. This table holds about 260,000 clones, about 92% found once. Study results and limitations: Following two doses of AZD1222, Spike-specific TCR breadth and depth rose. Researchers took repertoire samples only after the peak T cell response had come.

CDR1 SNHLY and CDR2 FYNNEI come from the germline V gene. Deletions cut 7 bases from V and 0 bases from J, with 12 bases between. The CDR3 consists of 14 residues. The input for sequencing was peripheral blood, taken on day 0 of AZD1222 vaccination. The V gene is TRBV2, the J gene TRBJ1-1, with a possible D match to TRBD1 (6 bases). The TCR comes from an adult in good health. The CDR3 coding sequence is TGTGCCAGCACCATGGGACAAATGAACACTGAAGCTTTCTTT. Its protein is CASTMGQMNTEAFF.